The 9 T cell receptor beta chains given below trace back to one sample, sequenced in a study of tissue T cells after allogeneic stem cell transplantation. Time point in this sample: mouse harvest day 14 after allogeneic transplant. Each mouse received 10^7 T-cell-depleted marrow cells plus 10^6 splenic CD5+ T cells by tail vein. Profiling relied on immunoSEQ multiplex PCR, and the TCRdb table lists in-frame clones only, not all of them. Of about 4,700 clones in the sample, about 30% were seen once. What was sequenced was skin. The source is a female BALB/c mouse given C57BL/6 T cells with graft-versus-host disease after an allogeneic hematopoietic cell transplant.

This clone is large. Gene names are the mouse ones. The sequence runs out 1 residue before the end of the CDR3; the remainder is reconstructed from the germline J gene. The chain links TRBV23 to TRBJ2-7; the table's D gene call, TRBD1, was not cross checked with the DNA. The germline CDR1 and CDR2 sequences are KGHTA and FQNQQP. The length of the CDR3 is 14 residues. CDR3 amino acids: CSSSQSNRGEEQYF. CDR3 DNA, as far as it was read: TGCTCCAGCAGTCAATCGAACAGGGGTGAGGAACAGTAC.

Concerning this clone itself: The listed genes are named as in mouse. From the germline J gene comes the end of the CDR3, since the read stops 1 residue before it. The J gene is TRBJ2-2, the V gene TRBV26; D remains unclear. The V gene lost 4 bases and the J gene lost 0 bases, with 3 bases spanning the gap. Germline V gene data show CDR1 as KGHPV and CDR2 as FQNQEV (reference sequence). There are 13 residues in the CDR3. This chain's CDR3 is CASSHTNTGQLYF. The part of the CDR3 DNA that was read is TGTGCCAGCAGTCACACAAACACCGGGCAGCTCTAC.

This clone occurred a few times. All gene names here are mouse names. The read halts 1 residue ahead of the CDR3 end, with the missing end drawn from the germline J gene. The chain carries TRBV26 and TRBJ2-7; 7 bases fit TRBD1. Trimming took 4 bases from V and 4 from J; bases not matched to a gene: 10. Germline assignment: CDR1 KGHPV and CDR2 FQNQEV (reference sequence). The CDR3 has 15 amino acids. The sequenced CDR3 bases are TGTGCCAGCAGTCCCTATACAGGGGTCCTATATGAACAGTAC. Its translation: CASSPYTGVLYEQY. The whole CDR3 reads CASSPYTGVLYEQYF.

A remark on this clone: Germline and genes here are mouse. Read coverage stops 1 residue before the CDR3 terminus; the germline J gene supplies the remainder. The chain recombines TRBV13-2 with TRBJ2-7, with D perhaps given as TRBD1 or TRBD2 (6 bases each). Germline-derived CDR1 and CDR2 are NNHNN and SYGAGS (reference sequence). CDR3 length: 13 amino acids. V lost 5 bases and J lost 0, with 9 bases in between. The sequenced part of the CDR3 DNA is TGTGCCAGCGGGGAGGGGGGCTCCTATGAACAGTAC. It yields the protein CASGEGGSYEQY. The whole CDR3 reads CASGEGGSYEQYF.

As to this clone: Each gene name is a mouse one. The DNA ends 1 residue before the CDR3 does, and the rest of the CDR3 is filled in from the germline J gene. The chain links TRBV13-1 to TRBJ1-1, with D possibly TRBD1 on 6 matching bases. Germline-derived CDR1 and CDR2 are NSHNY and SYGAGN. V lost 3 bases to trimming and J lost 5 bases, with 8 bases between them. There are 12 residues in the CDR3. The CDR3 here is CASSADRTEVFF. The covered CDR3 bases are TGTGCCAGCAGTGCGGACAGAACAGAAGTCTTC.

Concerning this clone itself: Gene names follow the mouse nomenclature. With the read ending 1 residue before the CDR3 end, the germline J gene is used to fill in that end. This sequence joins TRBV13-2 and TRBJ2-7; D is unresolved. The V gene's germline CDR1 is NNHNN and CDR2 SYGAGS (reference sequence). V was pared by 5 bases and J by 1 base, with 4 bases between. This CDR3 contains 11 residues. The covered CDR3 bases are TGTGCCAGCGGGACATCCTATGAACAGTAC. Translated: CASGTSYEQY. The whole CDR3 region reads CASGTSYEQYF.

As regards this clone: These gene names are mouse names. The read stops 1 residue short of the end of the CDR3; the missing end is completed from the germline J gene. This sequence joins TRBV13-3 and TRBJ2-7, with D possibly matching TRBD1 (6 bases). The CDR3 runs 13 residues. V lost 0 bases, J lost 4 bases, and 8 bases lay in between. Germline CDR1 reads NNHDY; CDR2 reads SYVADS. CDR3 bases read: TGTGCCAGCAGTGATGGGGACAAATATGAACAGTAC. Translated, it gives CASSDGDKYEQY. The whole CDR3 reads CASSDGDKYEQYF.

For this clone: Gene names are the mouse ones. The CDR3 end is not reached by the read, which stops 1 residue before it; the germline J gene fills it in. The V and J genes are TRBV16 and TRBJ2-1, with 8 bases matching TRBD1. J gave up 7 bases and V 6 bases, and 2 bases lay outside the gene matches. The CDR3 loop spans 12 amino acids. Per the germline V gene, CDR1 is SGHSA and CDR2 is FRNQAP. The CDR3 spells CASRTGGAEQFF. CDR3 DNA (partial): TGTGCAAGCAGAACAGGGGGGGCTGAGCAGTTC.

This clone occurred a few times. Germline and genes here are mouse. Sequencing ends 1 residue short of the CDR3 end; the germline J gene provides the rest. The chain joins TRBV26 to TRBJ1-1; D is undetermined. V was pared by 3 bases and J by 0 bases, with 8 bases between. Germline lookup yields CDR1 KGHPV and CDR2 FQNQEV (reference sequence). The length of the CDR3 is 14 residues. The CDR3 spells CASSLVQSNTEVFF. Partial CDR3 DNA: TGTGCCAGCAGTCTCGTACAATCAAACACAGAAGTCTTC. Complete variable domain (other parts from reference TRBV26 and TRBJ1-1): NSKVIQTPRYLVKGQGQKAKMRCIPEKGHPVVFWYQQNKNNEFKFLINFQNQEVLQQIDMTEKRFSAECPSNSPCSLEIQSSEAGDSALYLCASSLVQSNTEVFFGKGTRLTVV.